One T cell receptor (beta chain) is described in this entry. Its specificity is not known. The data belong to a study of T cells in Graves' hyperthyroidism and ophthalmopathy. Findings and caveats of the study: Blood samples included most of the expanded thyroid clonotypes exceeding 0.001.

Germline V gives CDR1 SQVTM, CDR2 ANQGSEA. V was shortened by 0 bases and J by 4 bases, with 16 bases between the two germline ends. This CDR3 region has 16 residues. Amplified regions were TCR beta CDR3 sequences from RNA transcripts. HTBI primers were the set used in a first-round RT-PCR of the TCR CDR3. TCRdb re-called the multiplex PCR reads with MiXCR, one entry per CDR3 protein. Of about 500,000 distinct CDR3 sequences listed, 17% are singletons. This sequence was found in a woman younger than 35 with Graves' ophthalmopathy. Sequences were obtained from blood. The V call is TRBV29-1, the J call TRBJ2-1, with a tentative D call TRBD1 (6 bases). CDR3 in amino acids: CSVEDHDRRNYNEQFF. CDR3 nucleotides: TGCAGCGTTGAAGATCACGACAGGAGAAATTACAATGAGCAGTTCTTC.